This entry lists 16 T cell receptor beta chains sequenced from one sample in a study of blood T cell repertoires in COVID-19 (dated by TCRdb to the early 2020s). Library generation was performed with the immunoSEQ multiplex PCR assay. Not all clones reach the TCRdb copy of this immuneACCESS table, which keeps in-frame sequences only. Checked studies attribute under half of the gap to unresolved V genes and leave the rest unexplained. The sample table shows some 330,000 clones, and about 87% are seen once. The top ten clonotypes cover less than 2.5% of the sample. What was sequenced was PBMCs or T cells enriched from blood (not recorded which). The receptors were gathered from a man aged 40-55 years in a cohort exposed to, infected with or recovered from COVID-19 (not recorded which).

The chain recombines TRBV28 with TRBJ1-6; D gene unclear. The CDR3 runs to 12 residues. Germline V CDR1 and CDR2: MDHEN, SYDVKM. With 7 bases removed from V and 6 bases from J, the gap between germline ends came to 7 bases. CDR3: CASIRSNSPLHF. CDR3 sequence (DNA): TGTGCCAGCATCAGGTCTAATTCACCCCTCCACTTT.

The V gene is TRBV29-1, the J gene TRBJ2-1; 10 nucleotides line up with TRBD1. Germline lookup yields CDR1 SQVTM and CDR2 ANQGSEA. The CDR3 is made up of 13 amino acids. V was clipped by 7 bases and J by 7 bases; unmatched bases: 7. The DNA for the CDR3 is TGCAGCGCCAGGACAGGGGGAGAAAATGAGCAGTTCTTC. The encoded protein is CSARTGGENEQFF.

The gene calls are TRBV18 and TRBJ1-5; 7 bases align to TRBD1. The V gene end was trimmed by 3 bases and the J gene end by 9 bases; junction bases not matched to a gene: 5. Germline V gives CDR1 KGHSH, CDR2 LQKENI. This CDR3 region has 13 residues. The DNA of the CDR3 is TGTGCCAGCTCACCCGACAGGGAAGGGCCCCAGCATTTT. This gives the protein CASSPDREGPQHF.

V usage is TRBV30 and J usage is TRBJ1-5; tentatively, D is TRBD1 (5 bases). This CDR3 comprises 13 residues. CDR1 GTSNPN and CDR2 SVGIG come from the germline V gene (reference sequence). Trimming cost V 3 bases and J 3 bases, with 9 bases left between them. The CDR3 DNA is TGTGCCTGGAGCAAACAGGACAATCAGCCCCAGCATTTT. Its protein product is CAWSKQDNQPQHF.

The chain recombines TRBV6-5 with TRBJ1-4; 7 bases line up with TRBD1. This CDR3 is built from 15 residues. Germline V gene data show CDR1 as MNHEY and CDR2 as SVGAGI. After removal of 6 bases from V and 7 bases from J, the junction contained 11 bases not matched to a gene. In DNA, the CDR3 is TGTGCCAGCAGCGAGAGGGGGCCCGCGTCTGAAAAACTGTTTTTT. This translates into CASSERGPASEKLFF.

Here the CDR3 reads CASSLLPLEGYTF. The CDR3 DNA sequence: TGCGCCAGCAGCCTACTACCGTTAGAAGGCTACACCTTC. V is TRBV10-2 and J is TRBJ1-2; no clear D gene. Deletions cut 6 bases from V and 8 bases from J, with 16 bases between. This CDR3 spans 13 amino acids. Germline V gene lookup returns CDR1 WSHSY and CDR2 SAAADI.

The chain recombines TRBV19 with TRBJ1-4, with D possibly being TRBD1 (5 bases). This CDR3 has 15 residues. Germline V gene data show CDR1 as LNHDA and CDR2 as SQIVND (reference sequence). Trimming pared 5 bases from V and 8 bases from J, leaving 18 bases between. DNA of the CDR3: TGTGCCAGTAGTGTCTTCGGCCAGGGTGGAGAAAAACTGTTTTTT. Translation gives CASSVFGQGGEKLFF. The full variable domain, with the rest looked up from reference TRBV19 and TRBJ1-4, is DGGITQSPKYLFRKEGQNVTLSCEQNLNHDAMYWYRQDPGQGLRLIYYSQIVNDFQKGDIAEGYSVSREKKESFPLTVTSAQKNPTAFYLCASSVFGQGGEKLFFGSGTQLSVL.

This clone was counted a single time. The gene calls are TRBV7-6 and TRBJ2-7; possible D gene TRBD2, 6 bases. Per the germline V gene, CDR1 is SGHVS and CDR2 is FNYEAQ. CDR3 length equals 13 residues. The germline V and J ends were trimmed by 2 bases and 4 bases, with 9 bases remaining between them. CDR3 amino acids: CASSLRRDYEQYF. The CDR3 coding sequence is TGTGCCAGCAGCTTAAGGAGGGATTACGAGCAGTACTTC.

The chain employs TRBV4-1 and TRBJ2-7; TRBD1 might be the D (6 bases). The CDR3 is made up of 15 amino acids. V lost 4 bases, J lost 0 bases, and 13 bases lay in between. CDR1 MGHRA and CDR2 YSYEKL come from the germline V gene. CDR3 region: CASSPRDTISYEQYF. The CDR3 region has the DNA TGCGCCAGCAGCCCCAGGGACACCATCTCCTACGAGCAGTACTTC.

This rearrangement joins TRBV2 to TRBJ2-7; 10 bases line up with TRBD2. V lost 6 bases and J lost 4; bases outside the gene matches: 9. Germline V gives CDR1 SNHLY, CDR2 FYNNEI. This CDR3 contains 15 residues. Here the CDR3 DNA reads TGTGCCAGCAGCCCCCCAGCGGGAGGGCCTTACGAGCAGTACTTC. Translated: CASSPPAGGPYEQYF.

The genes are TRBV11-3 and TRBJ2-3; D not resolved. CDR1 is SGHNT and CDR2 is YENEEA in the germline V gene. Trimming left V 3 bases short and J 0 bases short, with 7 bases between. This CDR3 is 14 amino acids long. CDR3 nucleotides: TGTGCCAGCAGCTTTGACTCCAGCACAGATACGCAGTATTTT. Translation: CASSFDSSTDTQYF. The complete variable domain, with remaining parts taken from reference TRBV11-3 and TRBJ2-3, reads EAGVVQSPRYKIIEKKQPVAFWCNPISGHNTLYWYLQNLGQGPELLIRYENEEAVDDSQLPKDRFSAERLKGVDSTLKIQPAELGDSAVYLCASSFDSSTDTQYFGPGTRLTVL.

The V and J genes are TRBV10-3 and TRBJ1-2; D is possibly TRBD1 (5 bases). With 3 bases removed from V and 4 bases from J, the gap between germline ends came to 9 bases. CDR1 and CDR2 (germline): ENHRY, SYGVKD. The CDR3 spans 13 residues. This CDR3 reads CAISEQEGYGYTF. In DNA, the CDR3 is TGTGCCATCAGTGAACAGGAGGGCTATGGCTACACCTTC.

The V and J genes are TRBV3-1 (or the pseudogene TRBV3-2) and TRBJ1-3; D might be TRBD1 (5 bases). V was clipped by 4 bases and J by 0 bases, with 13 bases between them. The CDR3 spans 16 residues. Looked up from germline, CDR1 is LGHDT and CDR2 is YNNKEL (reference sequence). As DNA, the CDR3 is TGTGCCAGCAGCCTTATGCAGGGAAGCTCTGGAAACACCATATATTTT. This encodes CASSLMQGSSGNTIYF.

This sequence joins TRBV5-1 and TRBJ1-3; D unclear. Germline V gives CDR1 SGHRS, CDR2 YFSETQ. The CDR3 consists of 17 residues. V lost 0 bases, J lost 0 bases, and 13 bases lay in between. Here the CDR3 DNA reads TGCGCCAGCAGCTTGGGCATTTCAGGCAACTCTGGAAACACCATATATTTT. It translates to CASSLGISGNSGNTIYF.

The rearrangement uses TRBV7-2 and TRBJ1-6, with D unclear. The CDR3 extends over 14 amino acids. V lost 6 bases to trimming and J lost 7 bases, with 13 bases between them. CDR1 and CDR2 from the germline V gene are SGHTA and FQGNSA. The CDR3 DNA reads TGTGCCAGCAGGCTGAGAGCCACGAATTCACCCCTCCACTTT. This translates into CASRLRATNSPLHF.

The rearrangement joins TRBV7-9 to TRBJ2-7, with 7 bases identical to TRBD1. Per germline, CDR1 SEHNR and CDR2 FQNEAQ (reference sequence). The CDR3 extends over 12 amino acids. With 5 bases clipped from V and 3 bases from J, the junction kept 1 base outside the gene matches. CDR3 loop: CASSAGGYEQYF. The CDR3 DNA follows: TGTGCCAGCAGCGCAGGGGGCTACGAGCAGTACTTC.